The 18 T cell receptor beta chains listed next were all sequenced from one sample in a study of radiotherapy plus CTLA-4 blockade in lung cancer. Method: immunoSEQ multiplex PCR; TCRdb's copy keeps in-frame clones and lacks some. Here the sample spans tens of thousands of clones, around 86% being singletons. The source material was peripheral blood, sampled from a patient treated with radiotherapy plus ipilimumab. The receptors were sampled from a human donor with non-small cell lung cancer who had stable disease on radiotherapy plus ipilimumab.

The sample holds one count of this clone. The rearrangement links TRBV6-1 to TRBJ1-2; D is perhaps TRBD1 (6 bases). Germline V CDR1 and CDR2: MNHNS, SASEGT. This CDR3 has 13 amino acids. Deletions cut 4 bases from V and 8 bases from J, with 14 bases between. CDR3 region: CASSVIQGNGYTF. CDR3 sequence (DNA): TGTGCCAGCAGTGTAATACAGGGAAACGGCTACACCTTC.

This clone was seen more than once but under ten times. The V call is TRBV6-5, the J call TRBJ1-4, with D perhaps TRBD1 (5 bases). V was shortened by 8 bases and J by 5 bases, with 15 bases between the two germline ends. Germline lookup yields CDR1 MNHEY and CDR2 SVGAGI. The CDR3 contains 14 residues. The CDR3 region is CASGRAGRNEKLFF. The CDR3 DNA follows: TGTGCCAGCGGGAGGGCAGGGAGGAATGAAAAACTGTTTTTT.

The gene calls are TRBV28 and TRBJ2-3; the D is unclear. Germline CDR1 reads MDHEN; CDR2 reads SYDVKM. Deletions cut 8 bases from V and 6 bases from J, with 15 bases between. This CDR3 contains 13 residues. CDR3 nucleotide sequence: TGTGCCAGCGCTCCCCACCCGGAGGATACGCAGTATTTT. Protein product: CASAPHPEDTQYF.

The chain is built from TRBV7-9 and TRBJ2-5; 9 bases align to TRBD2. Losses at the gene ends were 0 bases for V and 6 bases for J; bases not matched to a gene: 8. Germline V gene data show CDR1 as SEHNR and CDR2 as FQNEAQ (reference sequence). This CDR3 spans 16 amino acids. CDR3 coding DNA: TGTGCCAGCAGCTTAGCGGGCGGGGGGGCTTCGAAGACCCAGTACTTC. It is translated as CASSLAGGGASKTQYF.

There are a few counts of this clone. The chain recombines TRBV7-2 with TRBJ1-3; 8 bases are a match to TRBD1. Germline CDR1 and CDR2: SGHTA and FQGNSA. The ends lost 1 base at V and 4 bases at J; junction bases unmatched: 0. The CDR3 totals 14 residues. The CDR3 loop reads CASSLGTGGNTIYF. As DNA, the CDR3 is TGTGCCAGCAGCTTAGGGACAGGGGGAAACACCATATATTTT.

The gene calls are TRBV6-1 and TRBJ2-3; D is perhaps TRBD2 (6 bases). CDR3 length: 17 amino acids. Trimming pared 4 bases from V and 2 bases from J, leaving 19 bases between. Germline CDR1 MNHNS, CDR2 SASEGT. Here the CDR3 DNA reads TGTGCCAGCAGTGGCCAATCGGGACTTTTACTCACAGATACGCAGTATTTT. Its protein product is CASSGQSGLLLTDTQYF.

The CDR3 bases are TGTGCCTGGGGACCCTTCAAGAGCGGCACTGAAGCTTTCTTT. Encoded protein: CAWGPFKSGTEAFF. The chain employs TRBV30 and TRBJ1-1; D is undetermined. CDR1 is GTSNPN, CDR2 SVGIG, per germline (reference sequence). This CDR3 comprises 14 residues. V lost 5 bases and J 4 bases, leaving 17 bases between the germline ends.

This clone was seen only once. The gene calls are TRBV6-1 and TRBJ2-3; D ambiguous. V dropped 4 bases and J dropped 6 bases, with 17 bases sitting between them. In germline, CDR1 is MNHNS, CDR2 SASEGT. This CDR3 is built from 15 residues. CDR3 bases: TGTGCCAGCAGTGGGTACAGTGAAGCTTGGGATACGCAGTATTTT. This translates into CASSGYSEAWDTQYF.

This clone occurred a few times. The rearrangement uses TRBV5-1 and TRBJ2-4; a weak D match, TRBD1 (5 bases). This CDR3 contains 14 residues. Looked up from germline, CDR1 is SGHRS and CDR2 is YFSETQ. Deletions cut 3 bases from V and 6 bases from J, with 13 bases between. This CDR3 reads CASSSPGQGNIQYF. The CDR3 DNA sequence: TGCGCCAGCAGCTCGCCTGGCCAGGGAAACATTCAGTACTTC.

CDR3 bases: TGTGCCAGCAGCCCCCGGCGCGAGACCCAGTACTTC. Translated, it gives CASSPRRETQYF. This chain links TRBV7-9 with TRBJ2-5, with D unclear. Germline loops: CDR1 SEHNR, CDR2 FQNEAQ (reference sequence). Trimming stripped 5 bases from V and 5 bases from J, with 9 bases between. The CDR3 is made up of 12 amino acids.

This chain uses TRBV28 with TRBJ1-5; 8 bases fit TRBD1. V was pared by 4 bases and J by 4 bases, with 9 bases of the junction left unmatched. Germline V gene sequence: CDR1 MDHEN, CDR2 SYDVKM. The CDR3 extends over 16 amino acids. The CDR3 bases are TGTGCCAGCAGTTCCCACAGACAGGGGTCGAATCAGCCCCAGCATTTT. This sequence encodes CASSSHRQGSNQPQHF.

The genes are TRBV10-2 and TRBJ2-1; 11 nucleotides agree with TRBD2. The trim removed 3 bases at V and 8 bases at J, leaving 6 bases unmatched. CDR1 WSHSY and CDR2 SAAADI come from the germline V gene. This CDR3 is 15 amino acids long. Here the CDR3 reads CASSDVAGGLYEQFF. The CDR3 coding sequence is TGCGCCAGCAGTGATGTAGCGGGGGGGCTATATGAGCAGTTCTTC.

The chain uses TRBV9 and TRBJ2-2; tentative D call: TRBD2 (6 bases). Germline CDR1 reads SGDLS; CDR2 reads YYNGEE. The CDR3 contains 13 residues. V was shortened by 2 bases and J by 5 bases, with 7 bases between the two germline ends. CDR3 bases: TGTGCCAGCAGCGTGGGGGGAACCGGGGAGCTGTTTTTT. As protein: CASSVGGTGELFF.

The rearrangement joins TRBV5-6 to TRBJ2-5; 9 bases are a match to TRBD2. Trimming took 0 bases from V and 1 from J; bases not matched to a gene: 4. This CDR3 comprises 16 residues. Germline CDR1 SGHDT, CDR2 YYEEEE. As DNA, the CDR3 is TGTGCCAGCAGCTTGGAAGGACTAGCGCTCCAAGAGACCCAGTACTTC. Translating gives CASSLEGLALQETQYF.

In its sample, this clone was seen a few times. The chain has TRBV28 and TRBJ1-1; 9 bases fit TRBD1. V shed 4 bases and J 1 base; nucleotides not matched to a gene: 1. From germline, CDR1 is MDHEN and CDR2 SYDVKM. The CDR3 contains 14 residues. CDR3 sequence (DNA): TGTGCCAGCAGTTGGACAGGGGCGAACACTGAAGCTTTCTTT. This sequence encodes CASSWTGANTEAFF.

This clone has more than one count but fewer than ten. V and J are TRBV7-3 and TRBJ2-2; 9 positions agree with TRBD1. This CDR3 comprises 14 residues. The V gene end was trimmed by 6 bases and the J gene end by 6 bases; junction bases not matched to a gene: 5. In germline, CDR1 is SGHTA, CDR2 FQGTGA. The CDR3 region is CASRRGQGSGELFF. The CDR3 DNA reads as TGTGCCAGCAGGCGGGGACAGGGATCCGGGGAGCTGTTTTTT. The full variable domain, rest sourced from reference TRBV7-3 and TRBJ2-2, is GAGVSQTPSNKVTEKGKYVELRCDPISGHTALYWYRQSLGQGPEFLIYFQGTGAADDSGLPNDRFFAVRPEGSVSTLKIQRTERGDSAVYLCASRRGQGSGELFFGEGSRLTVL.

The chain employs TRBV10-3 and TRBJ1-1; D unclear. V gave up 9 bases and J gave up 0 bases, with 8 bases separating them. Germline-derived CDR1 and CDR2 are ENHRY and SYGVKD. CDR3 size: 12 residues. The chain's CDR3 is CAIGYLNTEAFF. Here the CDR3 DNA reads TGTGCCATAGGGTACTTGAACACTGAAGCTTTCTTT.

This clone was counted a single time. The chain's CDR3 is CASSLGNRADGYTF. In nucleotides, the CDR3 is TGTGCCAGCAGCTTGGGGAACAGGGCAGATGGCTACACCTTC. This chain connects TRBV5-4 to TRBJ1-2, with D possibly being TRBD1 (6 bases). The CDR3 is 14 amino acids. Germline loops: CDR1 SGHNT, CDR2 YYREEE (reference sequence). V was shortened by 0 bases and J by 6 bases, with 12 bases between the two germline ends.